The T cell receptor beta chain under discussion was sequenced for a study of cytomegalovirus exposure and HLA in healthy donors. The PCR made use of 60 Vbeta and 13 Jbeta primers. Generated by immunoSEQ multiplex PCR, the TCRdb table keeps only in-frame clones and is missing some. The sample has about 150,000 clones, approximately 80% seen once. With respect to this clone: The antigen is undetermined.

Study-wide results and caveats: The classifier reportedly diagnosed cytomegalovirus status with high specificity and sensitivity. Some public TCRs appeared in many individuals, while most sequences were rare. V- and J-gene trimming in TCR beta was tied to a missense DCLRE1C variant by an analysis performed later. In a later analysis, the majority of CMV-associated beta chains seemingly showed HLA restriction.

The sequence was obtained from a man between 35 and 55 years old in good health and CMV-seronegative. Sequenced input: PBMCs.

The CDR3 nucleotides are TGTGCCAGCAGCTTAGGACTAGCGGGCCAAGAGACCCAGTACTTC. This gives the protein CASSLGLAGQETQYF. This chain uses TRBV5-4 with TRBJ2-5, with 11 bases fitting TRBD2. The CDR3 covers 15 residues. The V gene's germline CDR1 is SGHNT and CDR2 YYREEE (reference sequence). The trim removed 2 bases at V and 1 base at J, leaving 1 base unmatched.